The clone carrying this T cell receptor (beta chain) was observed a single time. Its target is unknown. With 60 Vbeta and 13 Jbeta primers, the PCR was carried out. Clones were read by immunoSEQ multiplex PCR, and TCRdb kept only the in-frame ones, dropping some. Of over 75,000 clones in the sample, approximately 80% were seen once. These data belong to a study of cytomegalovirus exposure and HLA in healthy donors. General observations from the study: Among CMV-associated TCR beta chains, most appeared HLA-restricted in a later analysis. Most subjects had HLA-A and HLA-B alleles reportedly predicted accurately by TCR beta sequences. Likely technical artifact: a cluster of highly shared sequence variants.

This TCR was sampled from a male donor in good health and CMV-seropositive. Specimen: PBMCs.

The CDR3 reads CASSDVPGEKLFF. The CDR3, as DNA: TGTGCCAGCTCCGACGTCCCCGGGGAAAAACTGTTTTTT. This sequence joins TRBV7-3 and TRBJ1-4; D is undetermined. The V end was cut by 8 bases, the J end by 8 bases, with 15 bases between. CDR1 is SGHTA and CDR2 is FQGTGA in the germline V gene. The CDR3 is 13 residues long.